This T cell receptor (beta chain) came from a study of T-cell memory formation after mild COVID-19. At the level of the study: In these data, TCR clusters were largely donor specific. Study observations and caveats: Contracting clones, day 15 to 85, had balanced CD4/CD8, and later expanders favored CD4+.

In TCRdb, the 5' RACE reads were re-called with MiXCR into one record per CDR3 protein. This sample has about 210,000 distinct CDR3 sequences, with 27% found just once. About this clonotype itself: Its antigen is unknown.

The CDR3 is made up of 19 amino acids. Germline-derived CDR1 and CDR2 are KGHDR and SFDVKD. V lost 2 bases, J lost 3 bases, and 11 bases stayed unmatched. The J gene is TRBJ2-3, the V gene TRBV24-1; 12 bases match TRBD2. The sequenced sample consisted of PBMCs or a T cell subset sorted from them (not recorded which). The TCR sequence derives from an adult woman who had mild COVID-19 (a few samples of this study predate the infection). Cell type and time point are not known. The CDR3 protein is CATSDSAHLAGGPTDTQYF. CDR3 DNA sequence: TGTGCCACCAGTGATTCAGCCCATCTAGCGGGAGGGCCGACAGATACGCAGTATTTT.